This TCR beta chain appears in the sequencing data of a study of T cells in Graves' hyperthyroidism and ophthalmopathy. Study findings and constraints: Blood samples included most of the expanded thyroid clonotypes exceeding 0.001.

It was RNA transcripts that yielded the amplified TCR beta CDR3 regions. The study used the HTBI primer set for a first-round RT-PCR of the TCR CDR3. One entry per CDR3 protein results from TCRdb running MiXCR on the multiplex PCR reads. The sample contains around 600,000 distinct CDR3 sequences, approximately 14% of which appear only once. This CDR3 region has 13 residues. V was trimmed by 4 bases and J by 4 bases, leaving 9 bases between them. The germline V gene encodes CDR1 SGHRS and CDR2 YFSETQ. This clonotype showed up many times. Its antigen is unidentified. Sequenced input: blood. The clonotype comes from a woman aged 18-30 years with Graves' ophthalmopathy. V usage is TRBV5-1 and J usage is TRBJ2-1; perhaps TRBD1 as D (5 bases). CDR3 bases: TGCGCCAGCAGCGAACAGGAATACAATGAGCAGTTCTTC. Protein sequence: CASSEQEYNEQFF.